This T cell receptor (beta chain) was recorded in a study of graft-versus-host responses after intestinal transplantation. This table comes from immunoSEQ multiplex PCR, and its TCRdb copy is limited to in-frame clones, with some not included. This table holds under 45,000 clones, roughly 94% found once. This CDR3 is 15 amino acids long. V lost 3 bases and J lost 4; bases outside the gene matches: 4. In germline, CDR1 is ENHRY, CDR2 SYGVKD. Concerning this clone itself: The antigen is undetermined.

The specimen was unstimulated CD4+ T cells sorted from spleen or lymph node cells, collected before transplant. The chain links TRBV10-3 to TRBJ1-4; 8 bases are shared with TRBD1. This TCR derives from a human donor who was the organ donor for an intestinal transplant. The CDR3 sequence is CAISEPDRGNEKLFF. The CDR3 nucleotides are TGTGCCATCAGTGAACCCGACAGGGGTAATGAAAAACTGTTTTTT.